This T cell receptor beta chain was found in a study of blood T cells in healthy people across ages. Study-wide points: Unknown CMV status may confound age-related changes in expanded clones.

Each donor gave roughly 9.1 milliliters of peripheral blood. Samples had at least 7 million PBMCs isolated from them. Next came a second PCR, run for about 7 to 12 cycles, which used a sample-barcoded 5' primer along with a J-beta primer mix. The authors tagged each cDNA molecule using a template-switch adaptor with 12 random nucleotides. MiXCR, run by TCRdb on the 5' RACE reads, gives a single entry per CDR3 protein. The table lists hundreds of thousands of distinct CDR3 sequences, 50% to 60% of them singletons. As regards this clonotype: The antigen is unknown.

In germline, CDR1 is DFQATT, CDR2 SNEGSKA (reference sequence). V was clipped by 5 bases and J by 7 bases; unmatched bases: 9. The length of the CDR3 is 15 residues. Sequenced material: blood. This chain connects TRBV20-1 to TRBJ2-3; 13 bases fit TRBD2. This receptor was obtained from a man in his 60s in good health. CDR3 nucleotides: TGCAGTGCTTCCGAGACTAGCGGGAGGAAGAATACGCAGTATTTT. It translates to CSASETSGRKNTQYF.